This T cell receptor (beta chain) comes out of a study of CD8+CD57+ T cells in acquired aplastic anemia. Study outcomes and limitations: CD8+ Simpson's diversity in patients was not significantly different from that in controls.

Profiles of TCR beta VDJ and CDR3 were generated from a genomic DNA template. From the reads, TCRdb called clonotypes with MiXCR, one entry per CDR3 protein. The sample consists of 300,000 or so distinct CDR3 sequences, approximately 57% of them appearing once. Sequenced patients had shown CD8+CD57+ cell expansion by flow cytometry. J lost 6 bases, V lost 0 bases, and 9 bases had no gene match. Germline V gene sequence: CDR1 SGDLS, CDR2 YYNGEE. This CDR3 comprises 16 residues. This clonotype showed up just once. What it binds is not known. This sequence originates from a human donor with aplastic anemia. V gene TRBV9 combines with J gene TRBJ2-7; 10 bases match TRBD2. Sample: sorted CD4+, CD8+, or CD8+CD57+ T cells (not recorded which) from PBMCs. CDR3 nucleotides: TGTGCCAGCAGCGTAGGCGGACTAGCGGTCAGAAGCGAGCAGTACTTC. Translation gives CASSVGGLAVRSEQYF.